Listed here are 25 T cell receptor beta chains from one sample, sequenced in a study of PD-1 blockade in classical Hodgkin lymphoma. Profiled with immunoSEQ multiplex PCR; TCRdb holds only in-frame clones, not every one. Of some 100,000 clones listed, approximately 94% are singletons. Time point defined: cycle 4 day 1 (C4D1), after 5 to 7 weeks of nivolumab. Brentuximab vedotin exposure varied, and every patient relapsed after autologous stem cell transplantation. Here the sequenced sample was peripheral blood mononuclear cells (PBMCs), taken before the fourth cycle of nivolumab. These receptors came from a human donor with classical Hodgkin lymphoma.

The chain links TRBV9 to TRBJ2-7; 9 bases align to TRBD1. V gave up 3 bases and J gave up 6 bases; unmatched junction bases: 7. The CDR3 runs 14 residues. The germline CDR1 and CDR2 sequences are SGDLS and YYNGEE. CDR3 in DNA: TGTGCCAGCAGCGCTGGACAGGGGTTGAGCGAGCAGTACTTC. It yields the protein CASSAGQGLSEQYF.

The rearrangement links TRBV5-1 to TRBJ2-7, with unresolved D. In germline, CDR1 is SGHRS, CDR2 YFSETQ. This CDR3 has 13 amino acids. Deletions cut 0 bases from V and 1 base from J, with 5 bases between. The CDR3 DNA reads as TGCGCCAGCAGCTTGGGGCAGTCCTACGAGCAGTACTTC. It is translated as CASSLGQSYEQYF.

DNA for the CDR3: TGCGCCAGCAGCTTGGGGCCCGGGGGTAAAAACCAAGAAGCTTTCTTT. Translating gives CASSLGPGGKNQEAFF. The chain couples TRBV5-1 to TRBJ1-1; tentative D call: TRBD1 (5 bases). Germline lookup yields CDR1 SGHRS and CDR2 YFSETQ. V was pared by 0 bases and J by 8 bases, with 20 bases between. The CDR3 is made up of 16 amino acids. The full variable domain, its missing parts supplied by reference TRBV5-1 and TRBJ1-1, is KAGVTQTPRYLIKTRGQQVTLSCSPISGHRSVSWYQQTPGQGLQFLFEYFSETQRNKGNFPGRFSGRQFSNSRSEMNVSTLELGDSALYLCASSLGPGGKNQEAFFGQGTRLTVV.

The CDR3 DNA follows: TGCAGCGGAAAAACCGGGACAGGCACCTACGAGCAGTACTTC. Encoded protein: CSGKTGTGTYEQYF. The chain recombines TRBV29-1 with TRBJ2-7, with 8 bases fitting TRBD1. The junction had 10 bases not matched to a gene; V was cut back by 7 bases and J by 2 bases. The CDR3 length is 14 residues. Germline V gene lookup returns CDR1 SQVTM and CDR2 ANQGSEA.

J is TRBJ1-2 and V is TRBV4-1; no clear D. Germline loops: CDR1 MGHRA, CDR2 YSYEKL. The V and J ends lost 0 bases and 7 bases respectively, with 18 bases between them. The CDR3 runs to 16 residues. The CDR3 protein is CASSQERANLFRGYTF. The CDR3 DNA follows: TGCGCCAGCAGCCAAGAAAGGGCGAATCTTTTCCGTGGCTACACCTTC.

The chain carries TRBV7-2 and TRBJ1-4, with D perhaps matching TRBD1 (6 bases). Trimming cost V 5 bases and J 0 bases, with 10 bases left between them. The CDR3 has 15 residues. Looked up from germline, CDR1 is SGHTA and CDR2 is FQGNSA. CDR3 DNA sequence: TGTGCCAGCAGCGAGGACAGCGCAACTAATGAAAAACTGTTTTTT. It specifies CASSEDSATNEKLFF.

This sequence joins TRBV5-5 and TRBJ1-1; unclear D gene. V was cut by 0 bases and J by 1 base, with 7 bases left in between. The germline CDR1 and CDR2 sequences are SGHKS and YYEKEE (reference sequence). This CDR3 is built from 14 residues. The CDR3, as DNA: TGTGCCAGCAGCTTGGGGGTCCCGAACACTGAAGCTTTCTTT. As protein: CASSLGVPNTEAFF. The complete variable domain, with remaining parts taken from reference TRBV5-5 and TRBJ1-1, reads DAGVTQSPTHLIKTRGQQVTLRCSPISGHKSVSWYQQVLGQGPQFIFQYYEKEERGRGNFPDRFSARQFPNYSSELNVNALLLGDSALYLCASSLGVPNTEAFFGQGTRLTVV.

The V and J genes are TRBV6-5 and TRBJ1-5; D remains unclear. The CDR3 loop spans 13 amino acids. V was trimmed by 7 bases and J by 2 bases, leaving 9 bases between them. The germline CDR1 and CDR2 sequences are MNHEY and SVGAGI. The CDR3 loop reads CASKGPGNQPQHF. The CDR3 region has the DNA TGTGCCAGCAAAGGGCCGGGCAATCAGCCCCAGCATTTT.

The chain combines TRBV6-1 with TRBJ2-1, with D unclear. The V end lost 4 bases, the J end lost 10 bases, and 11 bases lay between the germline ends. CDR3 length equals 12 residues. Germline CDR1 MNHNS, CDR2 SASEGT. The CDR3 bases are TGTGCCAGCAGTGGCCGAGGAGTGGAGCAGTTCTTC. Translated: CASSGRGVEQFF.

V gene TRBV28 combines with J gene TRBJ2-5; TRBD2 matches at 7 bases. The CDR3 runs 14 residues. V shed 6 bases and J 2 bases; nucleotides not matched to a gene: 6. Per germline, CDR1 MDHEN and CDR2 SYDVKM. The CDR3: CASSQLAAQETQYF. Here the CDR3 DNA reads TGTGCCAGCAGCCAGCTAGCGGCTCAAGAGACCCAGTACTTC.

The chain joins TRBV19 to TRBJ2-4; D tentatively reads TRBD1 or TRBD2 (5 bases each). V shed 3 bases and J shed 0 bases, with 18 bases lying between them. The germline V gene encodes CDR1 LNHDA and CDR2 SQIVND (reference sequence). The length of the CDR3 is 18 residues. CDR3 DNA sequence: TGTGCCAGTAGTATCCGGGACGGGATGTTTATAGCCAAAAACATTCAGTACTTC. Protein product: CASSIRDGMFIAKNIQYF.

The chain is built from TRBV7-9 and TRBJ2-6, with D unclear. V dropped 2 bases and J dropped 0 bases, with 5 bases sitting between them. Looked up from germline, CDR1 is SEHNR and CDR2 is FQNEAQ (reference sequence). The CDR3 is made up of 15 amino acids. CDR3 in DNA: TGTGCCAGCAGCTTAATGGACTCTGGGGCCAACGTCCTGACTTTC. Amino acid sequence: CASSLMDSGANVLTF. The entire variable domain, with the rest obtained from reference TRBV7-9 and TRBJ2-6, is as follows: DTGVSQNPRHKITKRGQNVTFRCDPISEHNRLYWYRQTLGQGPEFLTYFQNEAQLEKSRLLSDRFSAERPKGSFSTLEIQRTEQGDSAMYLCASSLMDSGANVLTFGAGSRLTVL.

For the CDR3, the DNA is TGTGCCAGTAGTATGATCGGACGGGACATGAGGCCCCAGCATTTT. Its translation is CASSMIGRDMRPQHF. The chain uses TRBV19 and TRBJ1-5; possibly TRBD1 for D (6 bases). Germline V gives CDR1 LNHDA, CDR2 SQIVND (reference sequence). The V end lost 3 bases, the J end lost 9 bases, and 18 bases lay between the germline ends. CDR3 length: 15 residues.

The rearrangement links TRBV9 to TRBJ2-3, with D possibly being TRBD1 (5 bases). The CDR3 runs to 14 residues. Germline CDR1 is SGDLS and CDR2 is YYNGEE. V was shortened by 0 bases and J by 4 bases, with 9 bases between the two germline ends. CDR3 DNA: TGTGCCAGCAGCGTAGAGACAGCTTCAGATACGCAGTATTTT. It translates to CASSVETASDTQYF.

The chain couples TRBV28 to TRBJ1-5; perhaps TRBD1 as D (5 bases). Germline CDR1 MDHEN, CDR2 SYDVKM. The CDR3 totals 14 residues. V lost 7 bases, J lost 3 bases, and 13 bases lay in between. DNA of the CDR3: TGTGCCAGCAAAGGGGCAGGCCCCAATCAGCCCCAGCATTTT. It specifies CASKGAGPNQPQHF. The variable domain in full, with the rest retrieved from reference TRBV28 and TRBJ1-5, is DVKVTQSSRYLVKRTGEKVFLECVQDMDHENMFWYRQDPGLGLRLIYFSYDVKMKEKGDIPEGYSVSREKKERFSLILESASTNQTSMYLCASKGAGPNQPQHFGDGTRLSIL.

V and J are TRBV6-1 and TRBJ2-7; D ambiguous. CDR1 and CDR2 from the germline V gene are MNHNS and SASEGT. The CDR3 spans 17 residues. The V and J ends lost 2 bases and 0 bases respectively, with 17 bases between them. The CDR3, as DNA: TGTGCCAGCAGTGAACGTTTAGGCTCGGGCTACTCCTACGAGCAGTACTTC. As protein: CASSERLGSGYSYEQYF.

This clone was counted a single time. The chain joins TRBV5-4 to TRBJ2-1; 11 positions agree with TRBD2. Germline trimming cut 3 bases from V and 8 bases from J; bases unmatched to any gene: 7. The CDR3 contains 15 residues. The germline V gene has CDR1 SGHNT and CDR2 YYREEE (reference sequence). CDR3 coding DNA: TGTGCCAGCAGCTCAACTAGCGGGAGTATCTATGAGCAGTTCTTC. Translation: CASSSTSGSIYEQFF. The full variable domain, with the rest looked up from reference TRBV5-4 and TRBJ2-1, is ETGVTQSPTHLIKTRGQQVTLRCSSQSGHNTVSWYQQALGQGPQFIFQYYREEENGRGNFPPRFSGLQFPNYSSELNVNALELDDSALYLCASSSTSGSIYEQFFGPGTRLTVL.

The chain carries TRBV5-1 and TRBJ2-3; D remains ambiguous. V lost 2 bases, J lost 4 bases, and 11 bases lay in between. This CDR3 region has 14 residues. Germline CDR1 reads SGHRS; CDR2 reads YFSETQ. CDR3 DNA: TGCGCCAGCAGCTTAGGCTATAGCCCAGATACGCAGTATTTT. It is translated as CASSLGYSPDTQYF. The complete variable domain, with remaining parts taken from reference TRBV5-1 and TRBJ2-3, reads KAGVTQTPRYLIKTRGQQVTLSCSPISGHRSVSWYQQTPGQGLQFLFEYFSETQRNKGNFPGRFSGRQFSNSRSEMNVSTLELGDSALYLCASSLGYSPDTQYFGPGTRLTVL.

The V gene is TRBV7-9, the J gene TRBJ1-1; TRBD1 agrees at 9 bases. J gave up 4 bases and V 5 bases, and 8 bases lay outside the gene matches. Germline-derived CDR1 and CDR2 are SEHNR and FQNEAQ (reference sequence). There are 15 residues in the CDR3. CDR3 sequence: CASSHRQGEVTEAFF. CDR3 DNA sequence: TGTGCCAGCAGCCATAGACAGGGGGAGGTCACTGAAGCTTTCTTT.

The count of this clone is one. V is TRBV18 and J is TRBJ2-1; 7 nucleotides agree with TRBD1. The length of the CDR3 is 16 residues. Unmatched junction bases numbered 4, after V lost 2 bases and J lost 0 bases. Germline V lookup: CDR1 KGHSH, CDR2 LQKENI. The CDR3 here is CASSPDDRDSYNEQFF. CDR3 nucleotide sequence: TGTGCCAGCTCACCAGATGACAGGGACTCCTACAATGAGCAGTTCTTC.

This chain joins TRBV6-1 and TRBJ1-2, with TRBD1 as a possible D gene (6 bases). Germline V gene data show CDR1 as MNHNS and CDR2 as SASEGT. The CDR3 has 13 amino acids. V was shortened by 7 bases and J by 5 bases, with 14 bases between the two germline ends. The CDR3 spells CASMTGGLYGYTF. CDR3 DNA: TGTGCCAGCATGACAGGCGGGCTTTATGGCTACACCTTC.

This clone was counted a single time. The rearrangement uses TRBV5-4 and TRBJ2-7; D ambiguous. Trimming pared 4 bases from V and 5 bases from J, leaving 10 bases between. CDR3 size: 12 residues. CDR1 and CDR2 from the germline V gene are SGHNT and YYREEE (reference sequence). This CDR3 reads CASSHSMDEQYF. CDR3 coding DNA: TGTGCCAGCAGCCACTCCATGGACGAGCAGTACTTC.

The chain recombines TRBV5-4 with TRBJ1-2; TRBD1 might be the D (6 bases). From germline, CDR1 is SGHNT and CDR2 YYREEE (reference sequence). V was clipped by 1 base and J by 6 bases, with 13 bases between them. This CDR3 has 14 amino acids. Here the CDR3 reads CASSLTGTLDGYTF. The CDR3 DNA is TGTGCCAGCAGCTTGACAGGGACCTTGGATGGCTACACCTTC.

The CDR3 protein is CASRGGQGRTQYF. The DNA for the CDR3 is TGTGCCAGCAGAGGCGGACAGGGCCGAACCCAGTACTTC. This sequence joins TRBV2 and TRBJ2-5, with 8 positions matching TRBD1. The CDR3 is made up of 13 amino acids. V lost 6 bases, J lost 8 bases, and 8 bases stayed unmatched. Germline values: CDR1 SNHLY, CDR2 FYNNEI.

CDR3 sequence: CASTDPISREGNGYTF. The CDR3 bases are TGTGCCAGCACCGATCCTATCTCCAGGGAAGGTAATGGCTACACCTTC. The chain combines TRBV6-6 with TRBJ1-2, with D perhaps matching TRBD1 (5 bases). CDR3 length equals 16 residues. CDR1 MNHNY and CDR2 SVGAGI come from the germline V gene (reference sequence). V gave up 7 bases and J gave up 6 bases, with 24 bases separating them.